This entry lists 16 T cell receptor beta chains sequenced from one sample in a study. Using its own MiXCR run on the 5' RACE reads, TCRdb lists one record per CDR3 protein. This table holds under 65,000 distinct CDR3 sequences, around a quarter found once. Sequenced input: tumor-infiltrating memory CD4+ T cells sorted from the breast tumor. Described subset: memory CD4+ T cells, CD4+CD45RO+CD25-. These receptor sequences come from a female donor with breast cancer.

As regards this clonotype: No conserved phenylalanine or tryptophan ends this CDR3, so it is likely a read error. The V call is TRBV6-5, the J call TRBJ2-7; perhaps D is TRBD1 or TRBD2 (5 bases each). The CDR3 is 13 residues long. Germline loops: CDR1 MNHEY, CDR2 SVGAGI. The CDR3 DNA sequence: TGTGCCATCAGTCCCCCCGGGGCGGACGAGCAGTACCTC. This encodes CAISPPGADEQYL.

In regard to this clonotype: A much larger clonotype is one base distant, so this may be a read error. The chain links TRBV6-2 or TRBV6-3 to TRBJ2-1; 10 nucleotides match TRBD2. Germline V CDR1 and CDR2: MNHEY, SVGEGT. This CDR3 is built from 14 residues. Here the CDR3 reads CAIKTSGSYKEQFF. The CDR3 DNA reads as TGTGCCATCAAGACTAGCGGGTCTTACAAGGAGCAGTTCTTC.

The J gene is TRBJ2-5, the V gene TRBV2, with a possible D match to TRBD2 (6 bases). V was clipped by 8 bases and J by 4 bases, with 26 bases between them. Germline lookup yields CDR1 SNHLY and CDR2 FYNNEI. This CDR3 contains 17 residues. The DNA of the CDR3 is TGTGCCAGCCGCGGGGTGGTTGTTGCGGACGGGTTAGAGACCCAGTACTTC. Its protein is CASRGVVVADGLETQYF.

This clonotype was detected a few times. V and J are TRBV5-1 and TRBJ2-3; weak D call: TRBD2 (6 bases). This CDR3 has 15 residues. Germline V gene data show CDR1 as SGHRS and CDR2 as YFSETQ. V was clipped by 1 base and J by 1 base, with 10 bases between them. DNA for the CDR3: TGCGCCAGCAGCTTGTCAGGGACTCGCACAGATACGCAGTATTTT. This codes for CASSLSGTRTDTQYF.

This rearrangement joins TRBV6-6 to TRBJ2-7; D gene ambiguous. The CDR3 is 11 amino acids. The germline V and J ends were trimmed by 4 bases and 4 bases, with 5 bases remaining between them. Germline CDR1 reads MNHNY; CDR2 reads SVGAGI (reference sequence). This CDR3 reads CASSSHYEQYF. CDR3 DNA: TGTGCCAGCAGTTCCCATTACGAGCAGTACTTC.

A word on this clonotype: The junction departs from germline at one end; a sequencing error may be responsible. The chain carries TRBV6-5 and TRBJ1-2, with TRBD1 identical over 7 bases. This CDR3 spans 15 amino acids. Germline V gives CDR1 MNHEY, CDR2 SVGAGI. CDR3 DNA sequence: TGTGCCAGCAGTTACTCGAAAAGGACAGGCTATGGCTACAACTTC. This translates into CASSYSKRTGYGYNF.

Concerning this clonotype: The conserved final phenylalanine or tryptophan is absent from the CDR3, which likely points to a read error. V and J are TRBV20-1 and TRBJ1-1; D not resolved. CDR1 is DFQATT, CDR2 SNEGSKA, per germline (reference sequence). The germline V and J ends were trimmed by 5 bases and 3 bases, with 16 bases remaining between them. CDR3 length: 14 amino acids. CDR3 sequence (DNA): TGCAGTGCTCCCAACCCCGGTTTTGACACTGAAGCTTTCTCT. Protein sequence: CSAPNPGFDTEAFS.

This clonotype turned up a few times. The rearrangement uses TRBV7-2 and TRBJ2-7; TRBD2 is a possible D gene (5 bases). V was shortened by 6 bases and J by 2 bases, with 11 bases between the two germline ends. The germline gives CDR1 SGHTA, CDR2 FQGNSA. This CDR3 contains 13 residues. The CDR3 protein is CASREGNTYEQYF. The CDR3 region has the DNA TGTGCCAGCAGAGAGGGCAATACCTACGAGCAGTACTTC.

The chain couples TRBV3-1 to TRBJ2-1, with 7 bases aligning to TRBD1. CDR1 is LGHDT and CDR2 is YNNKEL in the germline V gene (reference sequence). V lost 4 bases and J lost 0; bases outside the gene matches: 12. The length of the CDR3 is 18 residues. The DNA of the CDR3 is TGTGCCAGCAGCCTATTTGGGACAGTGAGTAGCTCCTACAATGAGCAGTTCTTC. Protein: CASSLFGTVSSSYNEQFF.

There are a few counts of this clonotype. The CDR3 loop is CASSKTTGGSSEQFF. In DNA form, the CDR3 reads TGTGCCAGCAGCAAAACGACAGGGGGCTCCTCTGAGCAGTTCTTC. V gene TRBV7-9 combines with J gene TRBJ2-1; 10 nucleotides line up with TRBD1. V trimming: 5 bases; J trimming: 9 bases; junction bases outside the gene matches: 10. Germline loops: CDR1 SEHNR, CDR2 FQNEAQ (reference sequence). The CDR3 is 15 residues long.

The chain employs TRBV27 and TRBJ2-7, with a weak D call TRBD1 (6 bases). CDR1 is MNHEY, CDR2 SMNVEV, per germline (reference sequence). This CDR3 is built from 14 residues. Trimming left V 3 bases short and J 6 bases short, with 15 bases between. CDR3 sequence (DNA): TGTGCCAGCAGTTTCCAGGACAGAACCTTCGAGCAGTACTTC. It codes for CASSFQDRTFEQYF.

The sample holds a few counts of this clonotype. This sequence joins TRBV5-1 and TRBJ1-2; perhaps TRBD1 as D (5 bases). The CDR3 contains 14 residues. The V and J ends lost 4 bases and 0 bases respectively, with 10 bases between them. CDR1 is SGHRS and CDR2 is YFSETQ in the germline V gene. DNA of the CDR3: TGCGCCAGCAGCCTCAGGGAGTCTAACTATGGCTACACCTTC. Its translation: CASSLRESNYGYTF.

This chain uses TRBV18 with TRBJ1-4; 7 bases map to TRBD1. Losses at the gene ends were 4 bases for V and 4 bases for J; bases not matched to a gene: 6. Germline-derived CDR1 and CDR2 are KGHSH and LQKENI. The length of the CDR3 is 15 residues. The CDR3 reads CASSRSGGDNEKLFF. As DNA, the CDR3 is TGTGCCAGCTCACGTTCAGGGGGTGATAATGAAAAACTGTTTTTT.

As DNA, the CDR3 is TGCGCCAGCAGCGTCACTAGCGGGACTTATACGCAGTATTTT. Its translation is CASSVTSGTYTQYF. The chain is built from TRBV5-1 and TRBJ2-3, with 10 bases that match TRBD2. Germline trimming cut 4 bases from V and 7 bases from J; bases unmatched to any gene: 6. Germline CDR1 and CDR2: SGHRS and YFSETQ. The CDR3 spans 14 residues. Full variable domain (outside the CDR3, taken from reference TRBV5-1 and TRBJ2-3): KAGVTQTPRYLIKTRGQQVTLSCSPISGHRSVSWYQQTPGQGLQFLFEYFSETQRNKGNFPGRFSGRQFSNSRSEMNVSTLELGDSALYLCASSVTSGTYTQYFGPGTRLTVL.

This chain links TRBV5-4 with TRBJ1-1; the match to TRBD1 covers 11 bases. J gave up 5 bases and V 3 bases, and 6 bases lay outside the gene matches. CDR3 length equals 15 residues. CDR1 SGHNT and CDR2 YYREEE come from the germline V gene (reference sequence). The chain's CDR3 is CASSSMDRGPTEAFF. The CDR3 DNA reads TGTGCCAGCAGCTCGATGGACAGGGGGCCAACTGAAGCTTTCTTT.

CDR3 coding DNA: TGTGCCAGTAGTGGACAGGGTGTGGGCGAGCAGTACTTC. Its protein is CASSGQGVGEQYF. V gene TRBV19 combines with J gene TRBJ2-7; 8 nucleotides agree with TRBD1. The V segment lost 5 bases and the J segment 6 bases; nucleotides outside the gene matches: 6. This CDR3 is 13 amino acids long. Germline CDR1 reads LNHDA; CDR2 reads SQIVND (reference sequence). Filled out from reference TRBV19 and TRBJ2-7, the complete variable domain reads DGGITQSPKYLFRKEGQNVTLSCEQNLNHDAMYWYRQDPGQGLRLIYYSQIVNDFQKGDIAEGYSVSREKKESFPLTVTSAQKNPTAFYLCASSGQGVGEQYFGPGTRLTVT.